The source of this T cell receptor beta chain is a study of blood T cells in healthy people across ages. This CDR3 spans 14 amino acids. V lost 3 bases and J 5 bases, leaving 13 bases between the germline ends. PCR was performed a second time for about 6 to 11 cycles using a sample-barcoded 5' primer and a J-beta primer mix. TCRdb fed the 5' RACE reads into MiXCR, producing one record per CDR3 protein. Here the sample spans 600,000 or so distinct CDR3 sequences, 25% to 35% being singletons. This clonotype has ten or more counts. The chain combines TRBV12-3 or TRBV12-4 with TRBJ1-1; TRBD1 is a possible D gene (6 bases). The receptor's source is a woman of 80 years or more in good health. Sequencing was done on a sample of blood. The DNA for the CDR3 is TGTGCCAGCAGTTTGTGGGGGGGGCAGACTGAAGCTTTCTTT. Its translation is CASSLWGGQTEAFF.